The clone carrying this TCR beta chain turned up a few times. TCRdb used MiXCR to reprocess the RT-PCR reads, holding one entry per CDR3 protein. Of 800,000 to 1,000,000 distinct CDR3 sequences listed, less than 25% are singletons. Per germline, CDR1 LGHNA and CDR2 YSLEER. Trimming shortened V by 6 bases and J by 8 bases, and 19 bases separated the two germline ends. The CDR3 loop spans 14 amino acids. The source of the sample is a study of response to subunit inactivated influenza vaccine. The source was PBMCs from blood, collected more than 4 days after vaccination. V gene TRBV4-3 combines with J gene TRBJ1-1; perhaps TRBD1 as D (5 bases). This TCR was sampled from a man in his fifties or sixties who received an inactivated influenza vaccine. The CDR3 sequence is CASSPPRRAREAFF. The CDR3 DNA reads TGCGCCAGCAGTCCCCCCCGCAGGGCGCGGGAAGCTTTCTTT.